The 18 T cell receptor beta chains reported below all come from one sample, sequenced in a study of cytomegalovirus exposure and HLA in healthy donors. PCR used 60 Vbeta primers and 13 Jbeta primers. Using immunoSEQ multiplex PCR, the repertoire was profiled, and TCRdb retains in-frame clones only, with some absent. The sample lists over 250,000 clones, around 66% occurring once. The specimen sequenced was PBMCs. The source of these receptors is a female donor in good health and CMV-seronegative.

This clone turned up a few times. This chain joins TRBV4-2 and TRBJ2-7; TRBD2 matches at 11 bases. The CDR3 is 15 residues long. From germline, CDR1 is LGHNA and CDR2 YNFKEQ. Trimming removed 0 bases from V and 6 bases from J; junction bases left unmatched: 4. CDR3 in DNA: TGTGCCAGCAGCCAAGAACTAGCGGGAGAACGCGAGCAGTACTTC. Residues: CASSQELAGEREQYF.

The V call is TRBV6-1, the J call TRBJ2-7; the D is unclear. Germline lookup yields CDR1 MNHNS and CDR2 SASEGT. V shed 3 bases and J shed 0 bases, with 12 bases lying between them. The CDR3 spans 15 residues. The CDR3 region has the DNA TGTGCCAGCAGTGATTACGTGGCAACCTCCTACGAGCAGTACTTC. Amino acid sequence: CASSDYVATSYEQYF.

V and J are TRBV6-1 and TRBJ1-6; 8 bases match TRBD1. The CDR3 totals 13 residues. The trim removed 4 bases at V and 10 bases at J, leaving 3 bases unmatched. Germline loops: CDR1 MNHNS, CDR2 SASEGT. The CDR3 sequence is CASSVQGESPLHF. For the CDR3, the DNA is TGTGCCAGCAGTGTACAGGGGGAATCACCCCTCCACTTT.

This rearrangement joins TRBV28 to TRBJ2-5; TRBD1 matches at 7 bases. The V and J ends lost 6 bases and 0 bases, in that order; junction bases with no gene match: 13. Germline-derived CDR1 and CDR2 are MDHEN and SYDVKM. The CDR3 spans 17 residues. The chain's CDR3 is CASSRGTRTLHQETQYF. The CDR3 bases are TGTGCCAGCAGCAGGGGGACCCGGACCCTTCACCAAGAGACCCAGTACTTC.

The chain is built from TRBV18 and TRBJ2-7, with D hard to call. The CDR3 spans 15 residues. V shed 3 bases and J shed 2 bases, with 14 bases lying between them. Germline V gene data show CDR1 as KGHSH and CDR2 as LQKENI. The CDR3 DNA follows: TGTGCCAGCTCACCGTCGGCAGGCGCCACCTACGAGCAGTACTTC. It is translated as CASSPSAGATYEQYF.

DNA of the CDR3: TGTGCCAGCAGTGAAGGGAGGGGACGCAAGGGGCGAGCTAACTATGGCTACACCTTC. Encoded protein: CASSEGRGRKGRANYGYTF. The chain links TRBV6-1 to TRBJ1-2, with a possible D match to TRBD1 (5 bases). The CDR3 length is 19 residues. Trimming removed 1 base at V and 0 bases at J, with 21 bases between. CDR1 is MNHNS, CDR2 SASEGT, per germline.

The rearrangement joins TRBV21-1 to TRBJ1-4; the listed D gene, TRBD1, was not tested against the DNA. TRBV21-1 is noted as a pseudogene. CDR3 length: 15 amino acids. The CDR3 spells CASSKIKDRVGKLFF. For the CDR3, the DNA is TGTGCCAGCAGCAAAATAAAGGACAGGGTCGGAAAACTGTTTTTT.

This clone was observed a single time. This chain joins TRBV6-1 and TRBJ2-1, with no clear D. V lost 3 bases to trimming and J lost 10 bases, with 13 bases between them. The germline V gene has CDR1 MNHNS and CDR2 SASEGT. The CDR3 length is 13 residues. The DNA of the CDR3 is TGTGCCAGCAGTGAGACATTGGGCCTCGAGCAGTTCTTC. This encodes CASSETLGLEQFF.

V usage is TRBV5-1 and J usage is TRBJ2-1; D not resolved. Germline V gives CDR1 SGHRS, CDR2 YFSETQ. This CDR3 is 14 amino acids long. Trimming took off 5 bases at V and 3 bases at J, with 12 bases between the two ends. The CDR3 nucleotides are TGCGCCAGCAGGACAAGCCTAAACTACAATGAGCAGTTCTTC. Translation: CASRTSLNYNEQFF.

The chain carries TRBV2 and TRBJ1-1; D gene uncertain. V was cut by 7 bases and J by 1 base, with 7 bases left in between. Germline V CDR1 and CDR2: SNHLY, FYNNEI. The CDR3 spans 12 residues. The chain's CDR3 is CASIARNTEAFF. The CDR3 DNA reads TGTGCCAGCATAGCACGGAACACTGAAGCTTTCTTT.

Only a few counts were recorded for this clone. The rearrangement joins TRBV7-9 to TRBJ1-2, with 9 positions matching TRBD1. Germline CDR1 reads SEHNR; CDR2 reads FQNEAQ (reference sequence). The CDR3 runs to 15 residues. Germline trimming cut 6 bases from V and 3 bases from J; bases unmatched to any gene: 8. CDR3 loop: CASSSGQGPHYGYTF. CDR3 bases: TGTGCCAGCAGTTCAGGACAGGGGCCACACTATGGCTACACCTTC. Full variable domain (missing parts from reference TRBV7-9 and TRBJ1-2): DTGVSQNPRHKITKRGQNVTFRCDPISEHNRLYWYRQTLGQGPEFLTYFQNEAQLEKSRLLSDRFSAERPKGSFSTLEIQRTEQGDSAMYLCASSSGQGPHYGYTFGSGTRLTVV.

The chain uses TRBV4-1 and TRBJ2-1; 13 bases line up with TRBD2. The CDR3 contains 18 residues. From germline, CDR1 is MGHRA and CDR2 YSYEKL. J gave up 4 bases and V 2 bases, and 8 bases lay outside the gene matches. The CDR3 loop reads CASSQPKQLAGGYNEQFF. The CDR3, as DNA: TGCGCCAGCAGCCAACCTAAACAACTAGCGGGAGGGTACAATGAGCAGTTCTTC.

The DNA for the CDR3 is TGTGCCAGCAGCCAGACAGGGGTGAATGGCTACACCTTC. Protein: CASSQTGVNGYTF. The chain couples TRBV2 to TRBJ1-2; 8 nucleotides align to TRBD1. V lost 6 bases and J lost 6; bases outside the gene matches: 6. This CDR3 is built from 13 residues. Germline-derived CDR1 and CDR2 are SNHLY and FYNNEI.

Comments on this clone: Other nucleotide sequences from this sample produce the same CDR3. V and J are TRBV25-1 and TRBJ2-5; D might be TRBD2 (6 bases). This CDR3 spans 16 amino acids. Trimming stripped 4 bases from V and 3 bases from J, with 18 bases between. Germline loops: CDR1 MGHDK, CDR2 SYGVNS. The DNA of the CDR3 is TGTGCCAGCAGTGCCCTGGCGGGACGCGGGGAAGAGACCCAGTACTTC. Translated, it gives CASSALAGRGEETQYF.

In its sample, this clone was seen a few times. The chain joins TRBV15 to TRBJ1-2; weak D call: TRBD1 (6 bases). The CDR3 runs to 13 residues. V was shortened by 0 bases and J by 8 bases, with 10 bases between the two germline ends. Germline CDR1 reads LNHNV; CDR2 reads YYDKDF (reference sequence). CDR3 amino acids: CATSREGQTGYTF. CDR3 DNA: TGTGCCACCAGCAGAGAGGGACAAACAGGCTACACCTTC.

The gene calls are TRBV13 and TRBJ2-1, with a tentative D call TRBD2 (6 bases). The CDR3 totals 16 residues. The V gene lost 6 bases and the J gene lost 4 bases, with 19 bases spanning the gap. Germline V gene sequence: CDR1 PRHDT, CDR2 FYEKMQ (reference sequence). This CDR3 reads CASRSYRDSAYNEQFF. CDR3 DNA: TGTGCCAGCAGGTCGTACCGGGACTCCGCTTACAATGAGCAGTTCTTC.

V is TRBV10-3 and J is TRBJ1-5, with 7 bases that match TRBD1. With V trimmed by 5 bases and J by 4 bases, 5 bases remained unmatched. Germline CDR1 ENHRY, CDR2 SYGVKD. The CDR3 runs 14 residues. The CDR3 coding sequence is TGTGCCATCAGTACAGGGGCCCCTAATCAGCCCCAGCATTTT. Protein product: CAISTGAPNQPQHF.

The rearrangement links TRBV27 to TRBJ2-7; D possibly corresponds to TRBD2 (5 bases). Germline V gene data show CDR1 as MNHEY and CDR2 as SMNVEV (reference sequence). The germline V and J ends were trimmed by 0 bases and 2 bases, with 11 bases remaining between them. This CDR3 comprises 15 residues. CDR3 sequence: CASSLSVDGTYEQYF. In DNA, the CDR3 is TGTGCCAGCAGTTTATCGGTGGACGGGACCTACGAGCAGTACTTC.